The rows below give T cell receptor beta chains drawn from one sample of a study of cytomegalovirus exposure and HLA in healthy donors. Data came from immunoSEQ multiplex PCR; TCRdb stores just in-frame clones and leaves some out. Its table lists 60,000 to 75,000 clones. Sequenced: PBMCs. Receptor source: a female donor in good health and CMV-seropositive. Both conserved end residues are part of each CDR3. Fields, in order: V gene, D gene, J gene, CDR3 protein, CDR3 DNA. D genes are given only for firm matches.

>TRBV18|TRBD1|TRBJ2-7
CASSPGQVYEQYF
TGTGCCAGCTCACCCGGACAGGTCTACGAGCAGTACTTC
>TRBV19|.|TRBJ2-3
CASSIRSSPTDTQYF
TGTGCCAGTAGTATACGGTCAAGTCCCACAGATACGCAGTATTTT
>TRBV29-1|TRBD2|TRBJ2-5
CSVGGGRLIRAETQYF
TGCAGCGTGGGGGGAGGGAGGTTAATTAGGGCCGAGACCCAGTACTTC
>TRBV29-1|.|TRBJ2-7
CSVEDLAGAYF
TGCAGCGTTGAAGATCTGGCAGGGGCGTACTTC
>TRBV7-2|.|TRBJ1-1
CASSLGPSNTEAFF
TGTGCCAGCAGCTTAGGGCCGTCGAACACTGAAGCTTTCTTT
>TRBV18|.|TRBJ2-7
CASSPPGDHEQYF
TGTGCCAGCTCACCACCGGGAGACCACGAGCAGTACTTC
>TRBV4-3|.|TRBJ1-6
CASSHPDGSPNSPLHF
TGCGCCAGCAGCCACCCCGACGGGTCGCCGAATTCACCCCTCCACTTT
>TRBV10-3|.|TRBJ2-7
CAIRTSQSSYEQYF
TGTGCCATCAGGACTTCGCAGAGCTCCTACGAGCAGTACTTC
>TRBV5-1|.|TRBJ2-2
CASSLDSPTNTGELFF
TGCGCCAGCAGCTTGGACTCGCCGACGAACACCGGGGAGCTGTTTTTT
>TRBV18|.|TRBJ2-6
CASSSRRTSGANVLTF
TGTGCCAGCTCATCTAGGCGTACCTCTGGGGCCAACGTCCTGACTTTC
>TRBV27|TRBD1|TRBJ2-7
CAVQGFGTGSYEQYF
TGTGCCGTCCAAGGGTTCGGGACAGGGTCCTACGAGCAGTACTTC
>TRBV9|TRBD2|TRBJ2-3
CASSVLRASGPSTDTQYF
TGTGCCAGCAGCGTACTCAGGGCTAGCGGCCCTAGCACAGATACGCAGTATTTT
>TRBV6-5|.|TRBJ1-1
CASSLYRADTEAFF
TGTGCCAGCAGCCTTTACAGGGCGGACACTGAAGCTTTCTTT
>TRBV10-1|TRBD2|TRBJ2-5
CASSEGLAGTQYF
TGCGCCAGCAGTGAGGGACTAGCGGGGACCCAGTACTTC
>TRBV10-3|TRBD1|TRBJ1-2
CAISTGVGYGYTF
TGTGCCATCAGTACAGGGGTGGGCTATGGCTACACCTTC
>TRBV11-3|.|TRBJ2-7
CASSLGPDSYSYEQYF
TGTGCCAGCAGCTTAGGTCCGGACAGCTACTCCTACGAGCAGTACTTC
>TRBV19|TRBD1|TRBJ1-5
CASSPGGQVHQPQHF
TGTGCCAGTAGTCCTGGGGGACAGGTCCATCAGCCCCAGCATTTT
>TRBV29-1|.|TRBJ1-1
CSVENRGTVNTEAFF
TGCAGCGTTGAAAATAGGGGGACGGTGAACACTGAAGCTTTCTTT
>TRBV7-9|.|TRBJ2-6
CASSEVLGANVLTF
TGTGCCAGCAGCGAGGTTCTGGGGGCCAACGTCCTGACTTTC
>TRBV7-9|TRBD2|TRBJ2-3
CASSLTSGRGDTQYF
TGTGCCAGCAGCCTGACTAGCGGGAGGGGGGATACGCAGTATTTT
>TRBV27|.|TRBJ1-2
CASSPNPDRGYTF
TGTGCCAGCAGTCCCAATCCTGACAGGGGCTACACCTTC
>TRBV6-1|TRBD1|TRBJ2-7
CASIRTGSSYEQYF
TGTGCCAGCATTCGGACAGGGAGCTCCTACGAGCAGTACTTC
>TRBV6-5|.|TRBJ1-1
CASSYSRGRGTEAFF
TGTGCCAGCAGTTACAGCAGGGGTCGAGGCACTGAAGCTTTCTTT
>TRBV18|TRBD2|TRBJ2-5
CASSPLVRLAGTAGTQYF
TGTGCCAGCTCACCACTCGTCAGACTAGCGGGGACCGCAGGGACCCAGTACTTC
>TRBV18|.|TRBJ2-7
CASSPPGGLANYEQYF
TGTGCCAGCTCACCTCCCGGGGGACTGGCTAATTACGAGCAGTACTTC
>TRBV6-5|.|TRBJ2-5
CASSYRPFVGGETQYF
TGTGCCAGCAGTTACCGGCCATTCGTGGGAGGAGAGACCCAGTACTTC
>TRBV7-3|TRBD2|TRBJ2-1
CASSLSSGGANEQFF
TGTGCCAGCAGCTTAAGTAGCGGGGGGGCCAATGAGCAGTTCTTC
>TRBV28|.|TRBJ2-7
CASSGGLPGEQYF
TGTGCCAGCAGTGGGGGACTGCCGGGGGAGCAGTACTTC
>TRBV11-3|.|TRBJ1-2
CASSCTDIYRGGYTF
TGTGCCAGCAGCTGCACGGACATCTATAGGGGTGGCTACACCTTC
>TRBV9|TRBD1|TRBJ1-2
CASSAGGALSYGYTF
TGTGCCAGCAGCGCAGGGGGCGCTTTGTCCTATGGCTACACCTTC
>TRBV6-5|.|TRBJ1-1
CASSYGENTEAFF
TGTGCCAGCAGTTACGGAGAGAACACTGAAGCTTTCTTT
>TRBV28|TRBD2|TRBJ2-7
CASSLYSGALYEQYF
TGTGCCAGCAGTTTATACAGCGGGGCTCTCTACGAGCAGTACTTC
>TRBV4-1|.|TRBJ2-1
CASSLAGGGSNEQFF
TGCGCCAGCAGCCTTGCAGGGGGAGGCTCGAATGAGCAGTTCTTC
>TRBV4-1|.|TRBJ1-4
CASSQVLATTNEKLFF
TGCGCCAGCAGCCAAGTATTGGCAACAACTAATGAAAAACTGTTTTTT
>TRBV7-9|TRBD2|TRBJ2-5
CASSLVGSGVQETQYF
TGTGCCAGCAGCTTAGTCGGTAGCGGGGTCCAAGAGACCCAGTACTTC
>TRBV28|.|TRBJ2-7
CASETTAGVSYEQYF
TGTGCCAGCGAGACAACGGCAGGGGTCTCCTACGAGCAGTACTTC
>TRBV4-2|.|TRBJ1-1
CASSLDSLNTEAFF
TGTGCCAGCAGCCTCGACAGCTTGAACACTGAAGCTTTCTTT
>TRBV6-5|.|TRBJ2-2
CASSYERGTGELFF
TGTGCCAGCAGTTACGAAAGGGGCACCGGGGAGCTGTTTTTT
>TRBV6-5|TRBD1|TRBJ1-5
CASSPGQGLNQPQHF
TGTGCCAGCAGTCCGGGACAGGGTTTGAATCAGCCCCAGCATTTT
>TRBV9|TRBD1|TRBJ1-5
CASSVNEGAARGNQPQHF
TGTGCCAGCAGCGTAAATGAGGGGGCGGCTAGGGGCAATCAGCCCCAGCATTTT
>TRBV4-1|.|TRBJ2-5
CASSRGSVETQYF
TGCGCCAGCAGCCGAGGGTCGGTCGAGACCCAGTACTTC
>TRBV5-6|.|TRBJ2-1
CASSLWRGYNEQFF
TGTGCCAGCAGCTTGTGGCGGGGATACAATGAGCAGTTCTTC
>TRBV7-2|.|TRBJ1-2
CASSLARAEREGYTF
TGTGCCAGCAGCTTAGCGAGGGCGGAAAGGGAGGGCTACACCTTC
>TRBV29-1|.|TRBJ1-1
CSVVDISGNTEAFF
TGCAGCGTTGTAGATATTTCGGGGAACACTGAAGCTTTCTTT
>TRBV6-5|.|TRBJ1-6
CASSYLQGVGDSPLHF
TGTGCCAGCAGTTACTTACAGGGTGTCGGGGATTCACCCCTCCACTTT
>TRBV7-9|TRBD1|TRBJ1-2
CASSPRQGEGYGYTF
TGTGCCAGCAGCCCCAGACAGGGGGAGGGCTATGGCTACACCTTC
>TRBV28|.|TRBJ1-1
CASIFGSGGTEAFF
TGTGCCAGCATCTTCGGGTCGGGGGGCACTGAAGCTTTCTTT
>TRBV10-1|TRBD1|TRBJ2-7
CASSEGGTGGHEQYF
TGCGCCAGCAGTGAGGGGGGGACAGGGGGCCACGAGCAGTACTTC
>TRBV29-1|.|TRBJ2-7
CSVDNGKYPTYEQYF
TGCAGCGTGGACAATGGGAAGTACCCTACCTACGAGCAGTACTTC
>TRBV5-8|TRBD2|TRBJ2-2
CASSRTSDYTGELFF
TGTGCCAGCAGTCGTACTAGCGATTACACCGGGGAGCTGTTTTTT
>TRBV9|.|TRBJ1-4
CASSPQGSLNEKLFF
TGTGCCAGCAGCCCGCAGGGTTCTCTTAATGAAAAACTGTTTTTT